Following are 2 T cell receptor beta chains from one sample sequenced in a study of T cell repertoires in cytomegalovirus infection. TCRdb analysed the reads with MiXCR anew, one entry per CDR3 protein. This sample has roughly 140,000 distinct CDR3 sequences; roughly a quarter occur once, and the top ten carry about 10%. Sequenced sample: PBMCs. The receptors were gathered from a human donor in good health (CMV status not recorded). Some clones in this sample may be carry-over from other donors' samples.

The table lists this clonotype with many counts. This chain connects TRBV7-3 to TRBJ2-1; TRBD2 agrees at 7 bases. Per germline, CDR1 SGHTA and CDR2 FQGTGA. This CDR3 spans 16 amino acids. The trim removed 4 bases at V and 8 bases at J, leaving 14 bases unmatched. CDR3 DNA sequence: TGTGCCAGCAGCTACGGCCCGGGAGGAGCGCGCCATGAGCAGTTCTTC. It is translated as CASSYGPGGARHEQFF.

This clonotype was counted at least ten times. The gene calls are TRBV12-3 or TRBV12-4 and TRBJ2-3, with 14 bases lining up with TRBD2. The CDR3 sequence is 15 residues long. The V and J ends lost 5 bases and 8 bases, in that order; junction bases with no gene match: 6. The CDR3: CASSLTSGGAGTQYF. The CDR3 nucleotides read TGTGCCAGCAGTCTGACTAGCGGGGGGGCCGGTACGCAGTATTTT.